This T cell receptor (beta chain) was recovered during a study of T cell responses to AZD1222 COVID-19 vaccine. Deletions cut 0 bases from V and 8 bases from J, with 10 bases between. This CDR3 is 14 amino acids long. Clones were sequenced by immunoSEQ multiplex PCR, and TCRdb holds only the in-frame ones, with some missing. The top ten clones hold about 29% of a sample with 100,000 to 150,000 clones, approximately 80% of them seen once. Study findings and constraints: There were mostly white British donors and more females than males, and clonal diversity was possibly underestimated. Vaccine-related CD4 TCRs covered spike, predominating at 160-218 and 743-854.

Concerning this clone itself: Antigen unknown.

The receptor's source is an adult who received the AZD1222 COVID-19 vaccine. This chain uses TRBV23-1 with TRBJ1-4, with TRBD1 as a possible D gene (5 bases). TRBV23-1 is marked as an open reading frame, function uncertain. Sequenced here: peripheral blood, sampled 28 days after the second AZD1222 dose. The DNA of the CDR3 is TGCGCCAGCAGTCAATCGGGGGGGACCGAAAAACTGTTTTTT. Translating gives CASSQSGGTEKLFF.